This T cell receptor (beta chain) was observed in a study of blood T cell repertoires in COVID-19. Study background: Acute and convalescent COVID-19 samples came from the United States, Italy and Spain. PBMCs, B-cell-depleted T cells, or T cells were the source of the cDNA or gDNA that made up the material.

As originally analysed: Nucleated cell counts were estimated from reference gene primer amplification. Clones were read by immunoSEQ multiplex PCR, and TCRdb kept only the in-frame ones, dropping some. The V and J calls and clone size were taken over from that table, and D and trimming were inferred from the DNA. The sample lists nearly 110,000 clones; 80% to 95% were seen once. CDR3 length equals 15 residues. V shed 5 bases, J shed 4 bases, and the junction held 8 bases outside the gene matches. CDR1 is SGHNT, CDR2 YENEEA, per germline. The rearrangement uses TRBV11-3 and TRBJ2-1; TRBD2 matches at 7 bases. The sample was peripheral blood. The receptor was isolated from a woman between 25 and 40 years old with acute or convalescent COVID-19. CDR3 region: CASSRAGRAYNEQFF. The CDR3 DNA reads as TGTGCCAGCAGCCGCGCTGGGAGGGCGTACAATGAGCAGTTCTTC.